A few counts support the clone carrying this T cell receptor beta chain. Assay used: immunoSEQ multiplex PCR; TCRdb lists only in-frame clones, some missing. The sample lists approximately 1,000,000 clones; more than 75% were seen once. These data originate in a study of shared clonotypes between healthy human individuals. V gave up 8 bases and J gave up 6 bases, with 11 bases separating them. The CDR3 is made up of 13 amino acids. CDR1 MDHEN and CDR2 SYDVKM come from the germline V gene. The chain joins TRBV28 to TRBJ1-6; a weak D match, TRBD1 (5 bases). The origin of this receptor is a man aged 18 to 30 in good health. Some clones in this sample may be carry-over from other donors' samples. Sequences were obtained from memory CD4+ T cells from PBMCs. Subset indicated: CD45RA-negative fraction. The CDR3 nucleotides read TGTGCCAGCCAGGGACGGCTTAATTCACCCCTCCACTTT. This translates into CASQGRLNSPLHF.